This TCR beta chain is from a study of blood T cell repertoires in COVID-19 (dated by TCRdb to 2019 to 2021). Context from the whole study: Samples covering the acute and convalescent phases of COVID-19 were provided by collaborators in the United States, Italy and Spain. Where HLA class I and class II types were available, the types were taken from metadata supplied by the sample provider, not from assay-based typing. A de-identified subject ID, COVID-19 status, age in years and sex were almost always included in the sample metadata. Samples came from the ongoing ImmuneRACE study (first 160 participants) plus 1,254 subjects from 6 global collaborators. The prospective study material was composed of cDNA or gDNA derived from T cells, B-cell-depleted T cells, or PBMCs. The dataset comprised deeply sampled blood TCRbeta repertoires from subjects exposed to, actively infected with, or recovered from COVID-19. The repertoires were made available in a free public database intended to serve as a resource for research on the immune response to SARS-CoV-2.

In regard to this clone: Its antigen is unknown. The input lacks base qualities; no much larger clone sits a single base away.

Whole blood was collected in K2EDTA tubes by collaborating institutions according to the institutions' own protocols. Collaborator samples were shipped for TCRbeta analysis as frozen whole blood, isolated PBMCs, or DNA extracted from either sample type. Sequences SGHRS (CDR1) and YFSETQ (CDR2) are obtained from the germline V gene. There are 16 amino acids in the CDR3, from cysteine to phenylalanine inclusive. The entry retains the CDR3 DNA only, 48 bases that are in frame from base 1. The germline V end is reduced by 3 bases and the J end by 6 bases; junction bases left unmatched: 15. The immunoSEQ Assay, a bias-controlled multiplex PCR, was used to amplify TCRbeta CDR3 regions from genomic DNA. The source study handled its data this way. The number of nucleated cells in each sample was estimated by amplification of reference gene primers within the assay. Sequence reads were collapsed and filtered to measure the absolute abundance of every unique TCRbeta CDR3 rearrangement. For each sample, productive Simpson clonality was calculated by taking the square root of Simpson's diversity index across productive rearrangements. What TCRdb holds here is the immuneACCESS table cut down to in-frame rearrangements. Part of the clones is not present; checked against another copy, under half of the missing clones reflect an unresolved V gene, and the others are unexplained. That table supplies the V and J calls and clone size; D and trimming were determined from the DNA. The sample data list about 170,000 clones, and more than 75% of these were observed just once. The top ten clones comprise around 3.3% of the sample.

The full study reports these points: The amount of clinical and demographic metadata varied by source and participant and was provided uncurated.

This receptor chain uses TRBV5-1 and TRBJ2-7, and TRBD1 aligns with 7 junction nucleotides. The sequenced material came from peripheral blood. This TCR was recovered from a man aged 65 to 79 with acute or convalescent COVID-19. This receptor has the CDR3 CASSSSSTGARAEQYF. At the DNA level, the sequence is TGCGCCAGCAGCTCCTCGTCCACAGGGGCTCGGGCCGAGCAGTACTTC.